Below, 10 T cell receptor beta chains from the same sample are listed, as sequenced in a study of blood T cell repertoires in COVID-19. The method was immunoSEQ multiplex PCR; TCRdb's version includes in-frame clones alone and lacks a portion of them. The top ten hold about a tenth of the sample, which has under 200,000 clones, 75% to 90% seen once. Sequenced material: peripheral blood. The receptors derive from a woman at least 80 years old with active or convalescent COVID-19.

This sequence joins TRBV2 and TRBJ2-5; D is unclear. Germline CDR1 SNHLY, CDR2 FYNNEI. Trimming pared 4 bases from V and 4 bases from J, leaving 13 bases between. There are 14 residues in the CDR3. CDR3 amino acids: CASSGLAARETQYF. The CDR3 DNA reads as TGTGCCAGCAGTGGCCTTGCGGCCAGAGAGACCCAGTACTTC.

This clone was counted only a few times. The rearrangement links TRBV18 to TRBJ2-7; D gene uncertain. Trimming left V 3 bases short and J 5 bases short, with 8 bases between. The CDR3 runs to 12 residues. Germline loops: CDR1 KGHSH, CDR2 LQKENI. The CDR3 region has the DNA TGTGCCAGCTCACCTCAGGCTCACGAGCAGTACTTC. Translating it yields CASSPQAHEQYF.

The chain uses TRBV10-3 and TRBJ2-7; 7 bases line up with TRBD1. The CDR3 is made up of 14 amino acids. The trim removed 6 bases at V and 3 bases at J, leaving 8 bases unmatched. Germline CDR1 is ENHRY and CDR2 is SYGVKD. CDR3 DNA: TGTGCCATCAGAGACCCTACAGGGGTCTACGAGCAGTACTTC. It encodes CAIRDPTGVYEQYF.

The chain couples TRBV16 to TRBJ1-1; 9 nucleotides match TRBD1. Losses at the gene ends were 5 bases for V and 1 base for J; bases not matched to a gene: 5. The CDR3 spans 15 residues. Looked up from germline, CDR1 is KGHSY and CDR2 is FQNENV. In nucleotides, the CDR3 is TGTGCCAGCAGCTATTCGGACAGGGGGAACACTGAAGCTTTCTTT. This encodes CASSYSDRGNTEAFF. The full variable domain, its missing parts supplied by reference TRBV16 and TRBJ1-1, is GEEVAQTPKHLVRGEGQKAKLYCAPIKGHSYVFWYQQVLKNEFKFLISFQNENVFDETGMPKERFSAKCLPNSPCSLEIQATKLEDSAVYFCASSYSDRGNTEAFFGQGTRLTVV.

This chain connects TRBV6-1 to TRBJ2-3, with D possibly matching TRBD2 (6 bases). CDR1 and CDR2 (germline): MNHNS, SASEGT. V was cut by 0 bases and J by 7 bases, with 20 bases left in between. CDR3 length: 17 residues. The CDR3 loop is CASSEAILRTSGYTQYF. The CDR3 nucleotides read TGTGCCAGCAGTGAAGCTATCTTACGGACCAGCGGGTATACGCAGTATTTT.

This clone occurred a few times. This rearrangement joins TRBV7-6 to TRBJ1-6, with TRBD1 identical over 9 bases. This CDR3 spans 15 amino acids. V shed 4 bases, J shed 7 bases, and the junction held 5 bases outside the gene matches. Germline V CDR1 and CDR2: SGHVS, FNYEAQ. The CDR3 DNA reads as TGTGCCAGCAGCTCAACAGGGGGCAAGAATTCACCCCTCCACTTT. It yields the protein CASSSTGGKNSPLHF.

V is TRBV5-4 and J is TRBJ2-1; 13 positions agree with TRBD2. Germline V CDR1 and CDR2: SGHNT, YYREEE (reference sequence). The ends lost 3 bases at V and 7 bases at J; junction bases unmatched: 4. The CDR3 totals 15 residues. For the CDR3, the DNA is TGTGCCAGCAGCTGGGGACTAGCGGGGTATAATGAGCAGTTCTTC. Translation gives CASSWGLAGYNEQFF.

The gene calls are TRBV7-2 and TRBJ2-3; unclear D gene. The germline V gene encodes CDR1 SGHTA and CDR2 FQGNSA. Between the trimmed V and J ends, which lost 4 bases and 0 bases, there was a span of 8 bases. The CDR3 contains 14 residues. The CDR3 spells CASSSPTSTDTQYF. Written as DNA, the CDR3 is TGTGCCAGCAGCTCCCCTACTAGCACAGATACGCAGTATTTT.

CDR3 coding DNA: TGTGCCAGCAGTTCCGGGACAGGCTCCCACTCTGGGGCCAACGTCCTGACTTTC. Translating it yields CASSSGTGSHSGANVLTF. V usage is TRBV9 and J usage is TRBJ2-6; TRBD1 agrees at 8 bases. Trimming cost V 5 bases and J 0 bases; bases outside gene matches: 10. The CDR3 is 18 residues long. In germline, CDR1 is SGDLS, CDR2 YYNGEE. Combining the CDR3 with reference TRBV9 and TRBJ2-6 gives the whole variable domain DSGVTQTPKHLITATGQRVTLRCSPRSGDLSVYWYQQSLDQGLQFLIQYYNGEERAKGNILERFSAQQFPDLHSELNLSSLELGDSALYFCASSSGTGSHSGANVLTFGAGSRLTVL.

V gene TRBV5-4 combines with J gene TRBJ2-7; 9 nucleotides agree with TRBD1. This CDR3 is 15 amino acids long. Germline CDR1 reads SGHNT; CDR2 reads YYREEE (reference sequence). V was pared by 4 bases and J by 4 bases, with 9 bases of the junction left unmatched. The DNA of the CDR3 is TGTGCCAGCAGCAGCCAGGACAGGGGCAGATACGAGCAGTACTTC. Translated, it gives CASSSQDRGRYEQYF.